This T cell receptor beta chain was sequenced for a study of blood T cell repertoires in COVID-19. Study context: The United States, Italy and Spain supplied acute and convalescent COVID-19 samples.

TCRdb's table, derived via immunoSEQ multiplex PCR, lists solely in-frame clones and lacks some. The sample holds some 190,000 clones, approximately 80% seen once. The CDR3 loop spans 14 amino acids. Germline lookup yields CDR1 MNHEY and CDR2 SVGAGI. V shed 7 bases, J shed 3 bases, and the junction held 5 bases outside the gene matches. The sample was peripheral blood. The V call is TRBV6-5, the J call TRBJ2-7; 11 bases match TRBD2. The receptor comes from a woman aged 80 or over with COVID-19, enrolled during active disease. Here the CDR3 DNA reads TGTGCCAGCAAACCGGGACTAGCGGACTACGAGCAGTACTTC. Its translation is CASKPGLADYEQYF.